These 18 T cell receptor beta chains share one sample of origin, sequenced in a study of blood T cell repertoires in COVID-19. The method was immunoSEQ multiplex PCR; TCRdb's version includes in-frame clones alone and lacks a portion of them. Of roughly 200,000 clones in the sample, approximately 84% were seen once. The sample was peripheral blood. The receptors here all came from a man aged 50 to 60 with active or convalescent COVID-19.

This clone was observed a few times. CDR3 amino acids: CASSVSGSSYNEQFF. CDR3 coding DNA: TGTGCCAGCAGCGTTAGCGGGAGCTCCTACAATGAGCAGTTCTTC. This chain links TRBV9 with TRBJ2-1; the match to TRBD2 covers 9 bases. CDR1 and CDR2 (germline): SGDLS, YYNGEE. This CDR3 is 15 amino acids long. The ends lost 2 bases at V and 0 bases at J; junction bases unmatched: 0.

This chain joins TRBV16 and TRBJ1-5; no clear D. The CDR3 consists of 12 residues. The V end lost 5 bases, the J end lost 7 bases, and 9 bases lay between the germline ends. Germline CDR1 reads KGHSY; CDR2 reads FQNENV. In DNA form, the CDR3 reads TGTGCCAGCAGCACTTCGATCCAGCCCCAGCATTTT. Translated: CASSTSIQPQHF.

The gene calls are TRBV15 and TRBJ2-7, with 9 bases fitting TRBD1. Trimming removed 3 bases from V and 3 bases from J; junction bases left unmatched: 9. Germline lookup yields CDR1 LNHNV and CDR2 YYDKDF (reference sequence). CDR3 length: 16 amino acids. The CDR3 nucleotides are TGTGCCACCAGCAGGGCCCCCGGGACAGGGATCTACGAGCAGTACTTC. Amino acids: CATSRAPGTGIYEQYF.

The gene calls are TRBV5-4 and TRBJ1-1; tentative D call: TRBD1 (6 bases). Germline values: CDR1 SGHNT, CDR2 YYREEE (reference sequence). Trimming left V 2 bases short and J 0 bases short, with 14 bases between. CDR3 length: 16 residues. The DNA of the CDR3 is TGTGCCAGCAGCTTACAGGGCTTTCTCATGAACACTGAAGCTTTCTTT. The encoded protein is CASSLQGFLMNTEAFF.

V and J are TRBV7-3 and TRBJ2-1; 7 bases line up with TRBD1. J was trimmed by 4 bases and V by 1 base; bases with no gene match: 13. The V gene's germline CDR1 is SGHTA and CDR2 FQGTGA. This CDR3 contains 18 residues. The CDR3 spells CASSLRQMLGGRYNEQFF. CDR3 nucleotides: TGTGCCAGCAGCTTAAGGCAAATGTTAGGGGGCCGATACAATGAGCAGTTCTTC.

About this clone: Different DNA sequences within this sample yield the same CDR3. V is TRBV15 and J is TRBJ2-5; TRBD2 agrees at 8 bases. Germline V gene data show CDR1 as LNHNV and CDR2 as YYDKDF (reference sequence). The CDR3 length is 13 residues. The junction had 4 bases not matched to a gene; V was cut back by 5 bases and J by 5 bases. The CDR3 protein is CATSRGGGETQYF. In nucleotides, the CDR3 is TGTGCCACCAGCCGTGGCGGGGGGGAGACCCAGTACTTC.

The chain uses TRBV7-9 and TRBJ1-5, with no clear D. V dropped 5 bases and J dropped 6 bases, with 11 bases sitting between them. This CDR3 region has 13 residues. Germline CDR1 reads SEHNR; CDR2 reads FQNEAQ (reference sequence). This CDR3 reads CASSSSPSQPQHF. For the CDR3, the DNA is TGTGCCAGCAGCAGTTCACCGAGTCAGCCCCAGCATTTT. Variable domain in full (rest from reference TRBV7-9 and TRBJ1-5): DTGVSQNPRHKITKRGQNVTFRCDPISEHNRLYWYRQTLGQGPEFLTYFQNEAQLEKSRLLSDRFSAERPKGSFSTLEIQRTEQGDSAMYLCASSSSPSQPQHFGDGTRLSIL.

This clone was found once. V usage is TRBV18 and J usage is TRBJ2-7; no firm D call. Germline loops: CDR1 KGHSH, CDR2 LQKENI. The V end was cut by 3 bases, the J end by 0 bases, with 6 bases between. The CDR3 is 13 residues long. The CDR3 DNA reads TGTGCCAGCTCACCGAAGAGCTCCTACGAGCAGTACTTC. Translated, it gives CASSPKSSYEQYF.

The rearrangement joins TRBV11-3 to TRBJ1-1; D is ambiguous. The CDR3 is 14 amino acids. Germline loops: CDR1 SGHNT, CDR2 YENEEA. V was cut by 2 bases and J by 5 bases, with 12 bases left in between. CDR3 loop: CASSLSGSGTEAFF. CDR3 in DNA: TGTGCCAGCAGCTTATCCGGGTCGGGGACTGAAGCTTTCTTT.

As for this clone: A much larger clone differs by one base, so this may be a read error. The chain carries TRBV19 and TRBJ1-6; D is undetermined. The germline gives CDR1 LNHDA, CDR2 SQIVND (reference sequence). Between the trimmed V and J ends, which lost 1 base and 6 bases, there was a span of 7 bases. This CDR3 contains 14 residues. CDR3 sequence (DNA): TGTGCCAGTAGTATAGTGGGCAGTAATTCACCCCTCCACTTT. Protein: CASSIVGSNSPLHF.

V is TRBV10-1 and J is TRBJ2-5; 7 nucleotides match TRBD2. V dropped 7 bases and J dropped 2; count of bases not matched to a gene: 7. Germline V gene lookup returns CDR1 WNHNN and CDR2 SYGVQD (reference sequence). This CDR3 spans 14 amino acids. The CDR3 spells CASIPGGLQETQYF. DNA for the CDR3: TGCGCCAGCATTCCGGGGGGACTGCAAGAGACCCAGTACTTC.

V and J are TRBV5-5 and TRBJ1-1; D is perhaps TRBD1 (6 bases). This CDR3 has 12 amino acids. Germline CDR1 reads SGHKS; CDR2 reads YYEKEE (reference sequence). Trimming pared 5 bases from V and 7 bases from J, leaving 12 bases between. CDR3 nucleotides: TGTGCCAGCAGTCACGGACAGAATGAAGCTTTCTTT. Amino acid sequence: CASSHGQNEAFF.

The chain links TRBV5-1 to TRBJ1-2; the match to TRBD1 covers 11 bases. V shed 4 bases and J 3 bases; nucleotides not matched to a gene: 2. CDR1 and CDR2 from the germline V gene are SGHRS and YFSETQ. The CDR3 extends over 14 amino acids. CDR3 coding DNA: TGCGCCAGCAGCGCGGGACAGGGGGACTATGGCTACACCTTC. Its translation is CASSAGQGDYGYTF.

The V and J genes are TRBV6-1 and TRBJ2-3; D is unresolved. The CDR3 is made up of 16 amino acids. Trimming took off 4 bases at V and 2 bases at J, with 16 bases between the two ends. Germline-derived CDR1 and CDR2 are MNHNS and SASEGT. Here the CDR3 reads CASSGRRLDFTDTQYF. CDR3 in DNA: TGTGCCAGCAGTGGACGGAGATTAGACTTCACAGATACGCAGTATTTT.

This chain connects TRBV30 to TRBJ2-1; 10 nucleotides match TRBD1. This CDR3 contains 14 residues. V lost 2 bases to trimming and J lost 7 bases; unmatched junction nucleotides: 5. CDR1 is GTSNPN, CDR2 SVGIG, per germline (reference sequence). The CDR3 loop is CAWSPGQGLNEQFF. As DNA, the CDR3 is TGTGCCTGGAGTCCGGGACAGGGGTTAAATGAGCAGTTCTTC. Together with reference TRBV30 and TRBJ2-1, the CDR3 gives the full variable domain: SQTIHQWPATLVQPVGSPLSLECTVEGTSNPNLYWYRQAAGRGLQLLFYSVGIGQISSEVPQNLSASRPQDRQFILSSKKLLLSDSGFYLCAWSPGQGLNEQFFGPGTRLTVL.

The V gene is TRBV10-3, the J gene TRBJ2-7; no clear D gene. The CDR3 is made up of 15 amino acids. Trimming pared 3 bases from V and 2 bases from J, leaving 14 bases between. CDR1 is ENHRY, CDR2 SYGVKD, per germline. The CDR3, as DNA: TGTGCCATCAGTGATCGGGTATCCTCCCCCTACGAGCAGTACTTC. Residues: CAISDRVSSPYEQYF.

This chain connects TRBV28 to TRBJ1-1; TRBD1 is a possible D gene (5 bases). V dropped 8 bases and J dropped 3 bases, with 10 bases sitting between them. The CDR3 length is 12 residues. Germline loops: CDR1 MDHEN, CDR2 SYDVKM. In DNA form, the CDR3 reads TGTGCCAGCGTCTCGGGGGACACTGAAGCTTTCTTT. Amino acid sequence: CASVSGDTEAFF.

Worth noting for this clone: One junction end disagrees with the germline gene, perhaps due to a read error. The V call is TRBV30, the J call TRBJ1-1; the D is unclear. Germline V CDR1 and CDR2: GTSNPN, SVGIG (reference sequence). This CDR3 has 11 amino acids. The CDR3 loop reads CAWSVGGVGIF. The DNA for the CDR3 is TGTGCCTGGAGTGTTGGTGGCGTCGGGATCTTT.